Reported below is one T cell receptor (beta chain). The data belong to a study of blood T cell repertoires in COVID-19. The overall study: The samples span acute and convalescent COVID-19 from the United States, Italy and Spain.

Under the authors' procedure: Amplification of reference gene primers provided the estimated nucleated cell counts. Repertoires were generated with immunoSEQ multiplex PCR, while TCRdb's copy carries only in-frame clones and drops some. The V and J calls and clone size are taken from that table; D and trimming were inferred from the DNA. This table has roughly 100,000 clones, 76% appearing once. Recruited during active infection, patients (from Seattle) were subsequently followed longitudinally. The sequence derives from a man at least 80 years old with COVID-19, enrolled during active disease. The sample was peripheral blood.

The DNA for the CDR3 is TGTGCCAGCAGCCAAGTGGCTAGCGTGAGCTCTGGGGCCAACGTCCTGACTTTC. Amino acid sequence: CASSQVASVSSGANVLTF. The chain has TRBV3-1 (or the pseudogene TRBV3-2) and TRBJ2-6; tentatively, D is TRBD2 (6 bases). The germline gives CDR1 LGHDT, CDR2 YNNKEL (reference sequence). The CDR3 has 18 amino acids. The ends were cut back, 1 base at V and 0 bases at J, with 13 bases in the middle.